This TCR beta chain was documented in a study of cytomegalovirus exposure and HLA in healthy donors. Findings and caveats of the study: The authors reported that TCR beta sequences could predict HLA-A and HLA-B alleles. These predictions were accurate for most subjects in the first cohort. The majority of TCR sequences were rare, yet some public TCRs appeared in many donors.

Between the trimmed V and J ends, which lost 6 bases and 4 bases, there was a span of 11 bases. CDR1 is ENHRY, CDR2 SYGVKD, per germline. This CDR3 is built from 13 residues. This clone appeared a single time. The antigen remains unidentified. With 60 Vbeta and 13 Jbeta primers, the PCR was carried out. The repertoire was sequenced with immunoSEQ multiplex PCR; TCRdb's copy has only in-frame clones and lacks some. The sample lists around 68,000 clones; 75% were seen once. The material sequenced was PBMCs. The chain recombines TRBV10-3 with TRBJ2-3, with a weak D call TRBD2 (5 bases). This receptor was obtained from a woman aged 30 to 39 in good health and CMV-seropositive. CDR3 loop: CAIRPQEADTQYF. The CDR3 nucleotides read TGTGCCATCAGGCCTCAGGAGGCAGATACGCAGTATTTT.